What follows describes a single TCR beta chain. The source of the sample is a study of blood T cell repertoires in COVID-19. Repertoires were generated with immunoSEQ multiplex PCR, while TCRdb's copy carries only in-frame clones and drops some. The sample consists of under 300,000 clones, approximately 85% of them appearing once. The CDR3 sequence is 14 residues long. CDR1 is LGHDT and CDR2 is YNNKEL in the germline V gene (reference sequence). The J segment lost 8 bases and the V segment lost 4 bases, leaving 6 bases of the junction unmatched. The source material was peripheral blood. The chain recombines TRBV3-1 (or the pseudogene TRBV3-2) with TRBJ1-2; 11 nucleotides line up with TRBD1. The receptor was isolated from a man aged 80 or over with acute or convalescent COVID-19. The chain's CDR3 is CASSPGQGAEGYTF. CDR3 nucleotide sequence: TGTGCCAGCAGCCCCGGACAGGGGGCGGAGGGCTACACCTTC.